This entry lists 24 T cell receptor beta chains sequenced from one sample in a study of long-term antiretroviral therapy in people with HIV. They ran version v3.0 of the immunoSEQ assay at survey level. The method was immunoSEQ multiplex PCR; TCRdb's version includes in-frame clones alone and lacks a portion of them. This sample has 20,000 to 25,000 clones, with 85% to 95% found just once. The sample was unsorted PBMCs, taken 4.8 to 5 years after starting antiretroviral therapy. The receptors come from a woman aged 45 to 65 with HIV.

The V call is TRBV7-2, the J call TRBJ2-1; the D gene could be TRBD1 or TRBD2 (6 bases each). Trimming removed 2 bases from V and 3 bases from J, with 17 bases in between. Germline V gene lookup returns CDR1 SGHTA and CDR2 FQGNSA. The CDR3 is 17 amino acids. CDR3 DNA: TGTGCCAGCAGCTTATCCCCTTGGGGGGCTTTCTACAATGAGCAGTTCTTC. Amino acids: CASSLSPWGAFYNEQFF.

The chain has TRBV11-3 and TRBJ2-7; the D gene is possibly TRBD2 (6 bases). With 4 bases removed from V and 9 bases from J, the gap between germline ends came to 16 bases. The CDR3 is 13 amino acids. The V gene's germline CDR1 is SGHNT and CDR2 YENEEA. The CDR3 sequence: CASSSGGQGVQYF. Written as DNA, the CDR3 is TGTGCCAGCAGCTCCGGAGGGCAGGGAGTGCAGTACTTC.

The V and J genes are TRBV28 and TRBJ2-5; D ambiguous. The V and J ends lost 10 bases and 7 bases respectively, with 7 bases between them. The CDR3 loop spans 9 amino acids. The V gene's germline CDR1 is MDHEN and CDR2 SYDVKM. CDR3 sequence: CATGVTQYF. For the CDR3, the DNA is TGTGCCACAGGAGTGACCCAGTACTTC.

Written as DNA, the CDR3 is TGTGCCAGCAGCTACCTGGGGGACAGTGTAAACTATGGCTACACCTTC. As protein: CASSYLGDSVNYGYTF. V gene TRBV13 combines with J gene TRBJ1-2; TRBD1 matches 7 bases. Germline V lookup: CDR1 PRHDT, CDR2 FYEKMQ (reference sequence). The CDR3 has 16 residues. The junction had 10 bases not matched to a gene; V was cut back by 4 bases and J by 2 bases.

The genes are TRBV5-1 and TRBJ2-1; 7 bases map to TRBD2. The CDR3 length is 14 residues. Germline V gives CDR1 SGHRS, CDR2 YFSETQ. The ends lost 1 base at V and 5 bases at J; junction bases unmatched: 3. DNA of the CDR3: TGCGCCAGCAGCTTGTTGCGGGAGAACAATGAGCAGTTCTTC. It specifies CASSLLRENNEQFF.

The CDR3 reads CASSEGTTHFSTDTQYF. CDR3 bases: TGTGCCAGCAGTGAAGGGACTACACATTTTAGCACAGATACGCAGTATTTT. The chain links TRBV25-1 to TRBJ2-3, with 7 bases lining up with TRBD2. Germline-derived CDR1 and CDR2 are MGHDK and SYGVNS. V gave up 2 bases and J gave up 0 bases; unmatched junction bases: 8. The CDR3 loop spans 17 amino acids.

The chain has TRBV2 and TRBJ1-4, with TRBD1 matching over 8 bases. V was pared by 7 bases and J by 8 bases, with 9 bases of the junction left unmatched. The CDR3 loop spans 14 amino acids. CDR1 is SNHLY, CDR2 FYNNEI, per germline. The CDR3 region is CASNPDREYEKLFF. CDR3 in DNA: TGTGCCAGCAACCCGGACAGGGAGTACGAAAAACTGTTTTTT. Based on the CDR3 plus reference TRBV2 and TRBJ1-4, the full variable domain is EPEVTQTPSHQVTQMGQEVILRCVPISNHLYFYWYRQILGQKVEFLVSFYNNEISEKSEIFDDQFSVERPDGSNFTLKIRSTKLEDSAMYFCASNPDREYEKLFFGSGTQLSVL.

This rearrangement joins TRBV10-3 to TRBJ2-5, with 10 bases aligning to TRBD2. The CDR3 length is 16 residues. Germline V gives CDR1 ENHRY, CDR2 SYGVKD. The junction had 11 bases not matched to a gene; V was cut back by 6 bases and J by 4 bases. CDR3 sequence reads: CAIRMGIAGGSETQYF. For the CDR3, the DNA is TGTGCCATCAGAATGGGGATAGCGGGAGGTTCAGAGACCCAGTACTTC.

The V and J genes are TRBV5-1 and TRBJ2-5; tentatively, D is TRBD1 (6 bases). Trimming removed 5 bases from V and 7 bases from J, with 18 bases in between. This CDR3 is built from 14 residues. Germline-derived CDR1 and CDR2 are SGHRS and YFSETQ. This CDR3 is CASSPGHIDRTQYF. CDR3 nucleotide sequence: TGCGCCAGCAGTCCGGGACACATCGACCGGACCCAGTACTTC. Full variable domain (remainder filled in from reference TRBV5-1 and TRBJ2-5): KAGVTQTPRYLIKTRGQQVTLSCSPISGHRSVSWYQQTPGQGLQFLFEYFSETQRNKGNFPGRFSGRQFSNSRSEMNVSTLELGDSALYLCASSPGHIDRTQYFGPGTRLLVL.

The V and J genes are TRBV27 and TRBJ2-7; 14 nucleotides match TRBD2. Germline V gives CDR1 MNHEY, CDR2 SMNVEV (reference sequence). This CDR3 has 16 residues. With V trimmed by 5 bases and J by 1 base, 4 bases remained unmatched. The CDR3 protein is CASSGLAGGSSYEQYF. CDR3 coding DNA: TGTGCCAGCAGTGGACTAGCGGGAGGTTCTTCCTACGAGCAGTACTTC.

This rearrangement joins TRBV7-3 to TRBJ1-2, with TRBD1 matching 8 bases. Germline CDR1 reads SGHTA; CDR2 reads FQGTGA. The ends lost 5 bases at V and 4 bases at J; junction bases unmatched: 6. The CDR3 is 14 amino acids. The CDR3 loop is CASSVDGQGYGYTF. The CDR3 DNA reads TGTGCCAGCAGCGTGGACGGACAGGGCTATGGCTACACCTTC.

The rearrangement joins TRBV2 to TRBJ2-2; D is ambiguous. V lost 6 bases and J 3 bases, leaving 14 bases between the germline ends. This CDR3 is built from 15 residues. Germline assignment: CDR1 SNHLY and CDR2 FYNNEI. CDR3 in amino acids: CASSLYSIDTGELFF. DNA of the CDR3: TGTGCCAGCAGCTTATATTCTATCGACACCGGGGAGCTGTTTTTT.

J is TRBJ1-1 and V is TRBV5-1; TRBD1 agrees at 7 bases. There are 14 residues in the CDR3. The germline V gene encodes CDR1 SGHRS and CDR2 YFSETQ. V lost 7 bases, J lost 1 base, and 7 bases stayed unmatched. CDR3 sequence (DNA): TGCGCCAGCGTAGCCGGGACAGCGAACACTGAAGCTTTCTTT. Translating gives CASVAGTANTEAFF.

This rearrangement joins TRBV5-1 to TRBJ2-5, with unresolved D. CDR3 length equals 13 residues. V was shortened by 3 bases and J by 2 bases, with 8 bases between the two germline ends. In germline, CDR1 is SGHRS, CDR2 YFSETQ. The CDR3 DNA is TGCGCCAGCAGCTCCCTGCCGCAAGAGACCCAGTACTTC. Its translation is CASSSLPQETQYF. The full variable domain, rest sourced from reference TRBV5-1 and TRBJ2-5, is KAGVTQTPRYLIKTRGQQVTLSCSPISGHRSVSWYQQTPGQGLQFLFEYFSETQRNKGNFPGRFSGRQFSNSRSEMNVSTLELGDSALYLCASSSLPQETQYFGPGTRLLVL.

This clone was seen a handful of times. The sample has other DNA sequences that encode this CDR3 too. The rearrangement joins TRBV7-9 to TRBJ1-1; weak D call: TRBD1 (5 bases). Trimming pared 5 bases from V and 4 bases from J, leaving 8 bases between. Germline V gene lookup returns CDR1 SEHNR and CDR2 FQNEAQ (reference sequence). The CDR3 is 12 residues long. The CDR3 region is CASSPGGTEAFF. The CDR3 DNA reads as TGTGCCAGCAGCCCCGGGGGCACTGAAGCTTTCTTT.

The chain recombines TRBV6-5 with TRBJ2-5; 10 bases are shared with TRBD2. This CDR3 contains 15 residues. Germline CDR1 reads MNHEY; CDR2 reads SVGAGI. V lost 6 bases, J lost 1 base, and 5 bases stayed unmatched. In nucleotides, the CDR3 is TGTGCCAGCAGCCTCCGGACTAGCGGCCAAGAGACCCAGTACTTC. Amino acid sequence: CASSLRTSGQETQYF.

The chain is built from TRBV7-6 and TRBJ2-3, with D hard to call. This CDR3 has 12 residues. V lost 6 bases to trimming and J lost 6 bases, with 10 bases between them. Germline V CDR1 and CDR2: SGHVS, FNYEAQ. CDR3 coding DNA: TGTGCCAGCAGTCGAGCCCGGGATACGCAGTATTTT. Protein product: CASSRARDTQYF.

This chain uses TRBV6-5 with TRBJ2-3; D remains ambiguous. V lost 2 bases and J 10 bases, leaving 10 bases between the germline ends. Germline-derived CDR1 and CDR2 are MNHEY and SVGAGI. The CDR3 covers 12 residues. The DNA of the CDR3 is TGTGCCAGCAGTTACCCCTATGGAGCGCAGTATTTT. Protein sequence: CASSYPYGAQYF.

This sequence joins TRBV10-3 and TRBJ2-1; 10 nucleotides agree with TRBD2. Germline V gene data show CDR1 as ENHRY and CDR2 as SYGVKD. The CDR3 is 16 residues long. V shed 3 bases, J shed 6 bases, and the junction held 8 bases outside the gene matches. DNA for the CDR3: TGTGCCATCAGTGAAGGTAGCGGGAGGATAGGCAATGAGCAGTTCTTC. Its protein is CAISEGSGRIGNEQFF.

The chain uses TRBV2 and TRBJ2-1; a weak D match, TRBD2 (5 bases). CDR1 and CDR2 from the germline V gene are SNHLY and FYNNEI. This CDR3 contains 16 residues. V was pared by 1 base and J by 7 bases, with 17 bases between. DNA for the CDR3: TGTGCCAGCAGTGAAGAGGAAGGCCCCAGGAGGAATGAGCAGTTCTTC. Protein sequence: CASSEEEGPRRNEQFF.

J is TRBJ1-2 and V is TRBV18; 9 bases fit TRBD1. This CDR3 spans 15 amino acids. J lost 2 bases, V lost 3 bases, and 4 bases had no gene match. Germline V lookup: CDR1 KGHSH, CDR2 LQKENI. The DNA of the CDR3 is TGTGCCAGCTCACCCCGGACAGGGGAAAACTATGGCTACACCTTC. Its protein product is CASSPRTGENYGYTF.

This clone was recorded once. This rearrangement joins TRBV9 to TRBJ2-1, with 8 bases that match TRBD2. V was pared by 4 bases and J by 7 bases, with 13 bases of the junction left unmatched. The CDR3 spans 16 residues. Germline loops: CDR1 SGDLS, CDR2 YYNGEE. CDR3 nucleotide sequence: TGTGCCAGCAGCCGAAACCCGGGGGGGTCGTTTAATGAGCAGTTCTTC. Translated, it gives CASSRNPGGSFNEQFF.

The chain joins TRBV6-4 to TRBJ1-5, with D uncertain. The CDR3 sequence is 13 residues long. The germline V gene has CDR1 MRHNA and CDR2 SNTAGT. Trimming left V 8 bases short and J 2 bases short, with 10 bases between. The CDR3 is CASGNVGNQPQHF. The CDR3 region has the DNA TGTGCCAGCGGTAACGTGGGCAATCAGCCCCAGCATTTT.

The chain couples TRBV27 to TRBJ2-7, with 7 bases that match TRBD2. The CDR3 spans 15 residues. J lost 2 bases, V lost 6 bases, and 10 bases had no gene match. The germline gives CDR1 MNHEY, CDR2 SMNVEV (reference sequence). CDR3 loop: CASSPLGTTPYEQYF. CDR3 nucleotide sequence: TGTGCCAGCAGCCCCTTGGGGACTACCCCCTACGAGCAGTACTTC.